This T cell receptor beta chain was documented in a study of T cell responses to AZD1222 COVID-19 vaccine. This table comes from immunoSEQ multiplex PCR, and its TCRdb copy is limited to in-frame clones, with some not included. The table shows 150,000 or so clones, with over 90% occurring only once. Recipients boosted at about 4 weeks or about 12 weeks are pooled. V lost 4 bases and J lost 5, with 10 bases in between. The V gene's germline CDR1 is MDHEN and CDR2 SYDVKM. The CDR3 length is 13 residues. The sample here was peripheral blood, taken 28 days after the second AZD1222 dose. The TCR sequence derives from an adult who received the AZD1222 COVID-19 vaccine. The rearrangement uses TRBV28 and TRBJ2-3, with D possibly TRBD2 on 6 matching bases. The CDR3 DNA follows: TGTGCCAGCAGTTCCCGGAGGGAAGATACGCAGTATTTT. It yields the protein CASSSRREDTQYF.